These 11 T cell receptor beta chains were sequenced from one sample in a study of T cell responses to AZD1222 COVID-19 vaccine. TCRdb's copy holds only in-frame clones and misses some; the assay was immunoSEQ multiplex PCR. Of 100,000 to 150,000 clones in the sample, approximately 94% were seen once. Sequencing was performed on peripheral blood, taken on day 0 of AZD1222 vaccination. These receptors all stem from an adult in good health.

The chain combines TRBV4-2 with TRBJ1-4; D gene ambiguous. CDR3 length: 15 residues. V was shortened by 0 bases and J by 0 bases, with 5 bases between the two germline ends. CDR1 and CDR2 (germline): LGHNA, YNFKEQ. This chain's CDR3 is CASSQEAATNEKLFF. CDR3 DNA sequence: TGTGCCAGCAGCCAAGAGGCGGCAACTAATGAAAAACTGTTTTTT.

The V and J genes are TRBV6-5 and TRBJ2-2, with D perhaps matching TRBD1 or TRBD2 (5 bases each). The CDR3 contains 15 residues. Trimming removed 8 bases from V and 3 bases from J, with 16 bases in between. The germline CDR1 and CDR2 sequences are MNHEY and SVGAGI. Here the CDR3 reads CASRAGEGHTGELFF. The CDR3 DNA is TGTGCCAGCCGAGCCGGTGAGGGGCACACCGGGGAGCTGTTTTTT.

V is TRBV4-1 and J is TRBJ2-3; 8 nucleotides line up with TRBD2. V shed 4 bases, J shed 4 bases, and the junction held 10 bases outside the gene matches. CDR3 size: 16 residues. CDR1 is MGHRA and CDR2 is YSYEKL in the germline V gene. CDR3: CASSLHLSGTPDTQYF. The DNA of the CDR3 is TGCGCCAGCAGCCTTCACCTTAGCGGGACCCCAGATACGCAGTATTTT.

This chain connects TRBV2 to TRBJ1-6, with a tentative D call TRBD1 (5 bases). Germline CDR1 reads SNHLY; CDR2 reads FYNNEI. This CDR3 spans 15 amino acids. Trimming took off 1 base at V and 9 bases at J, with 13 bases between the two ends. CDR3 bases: TGTGCCAGCAGTGAAGGGGGACTGACATCTTCACCCCTCCACTTT. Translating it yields CASSEGGLTSSPLHF.

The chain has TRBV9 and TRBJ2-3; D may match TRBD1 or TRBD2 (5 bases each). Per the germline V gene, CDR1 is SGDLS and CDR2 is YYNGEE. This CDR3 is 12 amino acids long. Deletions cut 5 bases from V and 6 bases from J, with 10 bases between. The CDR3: CASSLGTDTQYF. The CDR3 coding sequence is TGTGCCAGCAGTTTAGGGACCGATACGCAGTATTTT. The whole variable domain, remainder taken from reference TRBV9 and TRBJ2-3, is DSGVTQTPKHLITATGQRVTLRCSPRSGDLSVYWYQQSLDQGLQFLIQYYNGEERAKGNILERFSAQQFPDLHSELNLSSLELGDSALYFCASSLGTDTQYFGPGTRLTVL.

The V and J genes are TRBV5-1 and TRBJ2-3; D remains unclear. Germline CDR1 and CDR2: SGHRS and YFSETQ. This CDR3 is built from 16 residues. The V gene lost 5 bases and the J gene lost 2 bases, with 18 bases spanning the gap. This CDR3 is CASRTQPQSPTDTQYF. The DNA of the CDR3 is TGCGCCAGCAGGACCCAGCCCCAAAGCCCCACAGATACGCAGTATTTT.

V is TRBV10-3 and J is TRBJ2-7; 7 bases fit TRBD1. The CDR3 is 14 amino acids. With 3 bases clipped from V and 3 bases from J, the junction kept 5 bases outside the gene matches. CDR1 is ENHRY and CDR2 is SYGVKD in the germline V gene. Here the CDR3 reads CAISEGTENYEQYF. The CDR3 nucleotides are TGTGCCATCAGTGAAGGGACAGAGAACTACGAGCAGTACTTC.

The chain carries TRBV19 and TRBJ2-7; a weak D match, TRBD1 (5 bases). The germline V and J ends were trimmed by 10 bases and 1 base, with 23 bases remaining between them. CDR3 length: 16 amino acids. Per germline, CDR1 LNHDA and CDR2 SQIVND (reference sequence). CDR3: CATSDSFHQGSYEQYF. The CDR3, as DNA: TGTGCCACCTCAGACAGTTTCCACCAAGGTTCCTACGAGCAGTACTTC.

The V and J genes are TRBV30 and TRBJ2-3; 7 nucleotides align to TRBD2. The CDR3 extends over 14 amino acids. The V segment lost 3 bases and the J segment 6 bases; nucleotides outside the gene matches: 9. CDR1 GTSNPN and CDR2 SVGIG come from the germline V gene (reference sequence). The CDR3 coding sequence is TGTGCCTGGAGCGTTACTCTGGGGGGGGATACGCAGTATTTT. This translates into CAWSVTLGGDTQYF.

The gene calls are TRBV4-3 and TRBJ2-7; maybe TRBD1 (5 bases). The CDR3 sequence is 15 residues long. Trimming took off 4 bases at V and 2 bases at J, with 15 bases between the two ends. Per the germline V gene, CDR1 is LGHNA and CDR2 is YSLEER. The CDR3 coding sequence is TGCGCCAGCAGCCCATCCGTGCAGGGCGCCTACGAGCAGTACTTC. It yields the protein CASSPSVQGAYEQYF.

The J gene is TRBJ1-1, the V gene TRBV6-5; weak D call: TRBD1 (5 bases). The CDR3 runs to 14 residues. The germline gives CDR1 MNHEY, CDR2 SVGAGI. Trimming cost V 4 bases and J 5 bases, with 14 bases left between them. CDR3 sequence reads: CASSSGTSGTEAFF. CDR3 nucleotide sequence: TGTGCCAGCAGTTCGGGGACCTCAGGGACTGAAGCTTTCTTT.